The TCR beta chain under discussion was sequenced for a study of PD-L1 blockade in urothelial cancer. Looking at the study overall: Analyzed time points were 3 weeks (second dose) and 6 weeks after therapy began.

This clone came up a few times. Using immunoSEQ multiplex PCR, the repertoire was profiled, and TCRdb retains in-frame clones only, with some absent. The data contain around 40,000 clones, approximately 84% of them singletons. The time point was: peripheral blood 6 weeks after treatment start. Sequences were derived from PBMCs, sampled around atezolizumab (anti-PD-L1) treatment. This clonotype was obtained from a man aged 70 or older with urothelial cancer.

CDR3 amino acids: CASSPRNQPQHF. For the CDR3, the DNA is TGTGCCAGTAGTCCCCGGAATCAGCCCCAGCATTTT. The V and J genes are TRBV19 and TRBJ1-5; D unclear. Trimming stripped 5 bases from V and 4 bases from J, with 6 bases between. The CDR3 runs to 12 residues. The germline V gene encodes CDR1 LNHDA and CDR2 SQIVND (reference sequence).